The 14 T cell receptor beta chains below all came from one sample that was sequenced in a study of CD8+ T cells in alopecia areata. Specified treatment: oral pan-JAK inhibitor, 5-10 mg twice daily. Sequencing relied on a cDNA template that was reverse transcribed from extracted RNA. Sequencing was performed with immunoSEQ multiplex PCR; in TCRdb, only in-frame clones are kept and a portion is missing. The sample yields more than 90,000 clones, more than 55% seen once. Sequencing used CD8+ T cells sorted from blood, obtained at week 4, from a patient treated with tofacitinib. The receptors were sampled from a human donor with alopecia areata.

The V call is TRBV30, the J call TRBJ1-4; D gene uncertain. The V gene's germline CDR1 is GTSNPN and CDR2 SVGIG (reference sequence). This CDR3 comprises 11 residues. The V gene lost 0 bases and the J gene lost 7 bases, with 3 bases spanning the gap. In DNA, the CDR3 is TGTGCCTGGAGTGTGGGTGAAAAACTGTTTTTT. Amino acid sequence: CAWSVGEKLFF. The whole variable domain, remainder taken from reference TRBV30 and TRBJ1-4, is SQTIHQWPATLVQPVGSPLSLECTVEGTSNPNLYWYRQAAGRGLQLLFYSVGIGQISSEVPQNLSASRPQDRQFILSSKKLLLSDSGFYLCAWSVGEKLFFGSGTQLSVL.

This clone has a handful of counts. The chain is built from TRBV19 and TRBJ2-2; no clear D. The ends were cut back, 1 base at V and 2 bases at J, with 5 bases in the middle. The CDR3 loop spans 14 amino acids. The germline V gene has CDR1 LNHDA and CDR2 SQIVND (reference sequence). The CDR3 sequence: CASSIGGNTGELFF. The CDR3 nucleotides read TGTGCCAGTAGTATAGGCGGAAACACCGGGGAGCTGTTTTTT.

The chain is built from TRBV11-2 and TRBJ2-2, with D uncertain. This CDR3 is 16 amino acids long. Trimming took off 6 bases at V and 1 base at J, with 15 bases between the two ends. Germline CDR1 reads SGHAT; CDR2 reads FQNNGV. CDR3 region: CASSLTSNLNTGELFF. Written as DNA, the CDR3 is TGTGCCAGCAGTTTAACAAGCAACTTGAACACCGGGGAGCTGTTTTTT.

This clone was recorded only once. The rearrangement uses TRBV6-5 and TRBJ1-5; 8 positions match TRBD1. The CDR3 covers 15 residues. The trim removed 5 bases at V and 4 bases at J, leaving 7 bases unmatched. Germline V lookup: CDR1 MNHEY, CDR2 SVGAGI. For the CDR3, the DNA is TGTGCCAGCAGTAAGGACAGGGTCGGAAATCAGCCCCAGCATTTT. Protein sequence: CASSKDRVGNQPQHF.

The chain recombines TRBV13 with TRBJ2-6; weak D call: TRBD1 (6 bases). Germline CDR1 PRHDT, CDR2 FYEKMQ (reference sequence). The V and J ends lost 5 bases and 0 bases respectively, with 8 bases between them. The CDR3 is 15 amino acids. The CDR3 loop reads CASSRQDSGANVLTF. The CDR3 DNA follows: TGTGCCAGCAGCCGACAGGACTCTGGGGCCAACGTCCTGACTTTC.

The chain couples TRBV5-1 to TRBJ2-7; D is undetermined. Germline V gives CDR1 SGHRS, CDR2 YFSETQ. The CDR3 length is 13 residues. Between the trimmed V and J ends, which lost 1 base and 4 bases, there was a span of 9 bases. CDR3 region: CASSLKVEYEQYF. The CDR3 region has the DNA TGCGCCAGCAGCTTGAAGGTGGAGTACGAGCAGTACTTC.

The chain combines TRBV29-1 with TRBJ2-7; D may be TRBD1 (6 bases). Germline-derived CDR1 and CDR2 are SQVTM and ANQGSEA. Trimming shortened V by 0 bases and J by 3 bases, and 15 bases separated the two germline ends. CDR3 length: 15 amino acids. In DNA form, the CDR3 reads TGCAGCGTTGAAGACTGGGACAACCGCGGCTACGAGCAGTACTTC. Its translation: CSVEDWDNRGYEQYF.

This chain uses TRBV13 with TRBJ2-3; D perhaps matches TRBD2 (6 bases). The CDR3 spans 14 residues. CDR1 is PRHDT, CDR2 FYEKMQ, per germline (reference sequence). V dropped 5 bases and J dropped 5 bases, with 14 bases sitting between them. The CDR3, as DNA: TGTGCCAGCAGCCCAGACGACGGGGGAGATACGCAGTATTTT. This sequence encodes CASSPDDGGDTQYF.

This chain connects TRBV23-1 to TRBJ2-1; TRBD2 matches at 7 bases. TRBV23-1 is designated an ORF whose function remains uncertain. J lost 0 bases, V lost 7 bases, and 6 bases had no gene match. The CDR3 contains 15 residues. The CDR3 is CASNLAVSSYNEQFF. The CDR3 DNA reads as TGCGCCAGCAACCTAGCGGTGAGCTCCTACAATGAGCAGTTCTTC.

In this sample, this clone turned up a few times. The chain employs TRBV13 and TRBJ2-3, with 11 bases lining up with TRBD2. J was trimmed by 5 bases and V by 5 bases; bases with no gene match: 3. Germline V CDR1 and CDR2: PRHDT, FYEKMQ (reference sequence). The CDR3 is made up of 14 amino acids. CDR3 DNA sequence: TGTGCCAGCAGCCGACTAGCGGGAAGAGATACGCAGTATTTT. This encodes CASSRLAGRDTQYF.

This clone was seen a handful of times. V gene TRBV5-1 combines with J gene TRBJ1-1; possibly TRBD1 for D (5 bases). CDR1 SGHRS and CDR2 YFSETQ come from the germline V gene. The V end lost 0 bases, the J end lost 0 bases, and 9 bases lay between the germline ends. The CDR3 contains 15 residues. Here the CDR3 DNA reads TGCGCCAGCAGCTTGGTTAGGGGAATGAACACTGAAGCTTTCTTT. Protein product: CASSLVRGMNTEAFF.

The chain joins TRBV27 to TRBJ2-2; D not resolved. The germline V and J ends were trimmed by 2 bases and 6 bases, with 7 bases remaining between them. CDR3 length: 13 residues. Germline loops: CDR1 MNHEY, CDR2 SMNVEV (reference sequence). CDR3 DNA sequence: TGTGCCAGCAGTTTACCTGACGCCGGGGAGCTGTTTTTT. Translated: CASSLPDAGELFF.

The chain uses TRBV7-2 and TRBJ2-1, with D uncertain. The CDR3 runs 13 residues. Trimming took 1 base from V and 2 from J, leaving 3 bases between them. CDR1 is SGHTA and CDR2 is FQGNSA in the germline V gene. CDR3 protein: CASSLDTYNEQFF. Here the CDR3 DNA reads TGTGCCAGCAGCTTAGACACCTACAATGAGCAGTTCTTC.

The CDR3 coding sequence is TGTGCCAGCTCACCACCGGGACCGAATGAAAAACTGTTTTTT. Protein product: CASSPPGPNEKLFF. V is TRBV18 and J is TRBJ1-4; tentatively, D is TRBD1 (5 bases). CDR1 and CDR2 (germline): KGHSH, LQKENI. The CDR3 length is 14 residues. Trimming pared 0 bases from V and 5 bases from J, leaving 7 bases between.